Given below is one T cell receptor beta chain in context. This clonotype occurred a few times. Its binding antigen is unknown. No much larger clone is present one base from it, and per-base qualities are unavailable. This sample was included in a study of response to subunit inactivated influenza vaccine (dated by TCRdb to the late 2010s). Regarding the complete study: The study used deep quantitative T cell receptor repertoire profiling to track responses to a trivalent subunit inactivated influenza vaccine.

Paper-wide results and their limitations: It was suggested by the authors that each seasonal influenza vaccination may recruit only a limited number of new T cells.

Libraries were made using RT-PCR. The instrument given in TCRdb is Illumina HiSeq 2500. The public reads were reanalyzed by TCRdb: fastp trimming at Q25, MiXCR alignment, in-frame beta chains only. Rows are combined by CDR3 protein, so each entry shows the most common genes and DNA. For this sample there are 200,000 to 250,000 distinct CDR3 sequences; about 12% appear just once. Clones ranked in the top ten supply 7.5% to 10% of the sample. The receptor was derived from a man aged 50-60 years who received an inactivated influenza vaccine. Donor details come from another sample of the same person, matched by shared clones. The input for sequencing was non-naive T cells sorted from PBMCs, taken less than 15 days before vaccination. The cell subset or site label for this specimen denotes: memory T cell fraction.

This receptor carries the CDR3 CSAKGGRDEQYF. The DNA is as follows: TGCAGTGCTAAAGGGGGCAGGGACGAGCAGTACTTC. Recombination connected TRBV20-1 to TRBJ2-7; 7 of the junction bases match TRBD1. The CDR3 spans 12 residues, from the cysteine through the phenylalanine. Only the CDR3 DNA is retained, 36 bases long and in frame from the first base. V is pruned by 4 bases and J by 5 bases, leaving 5 bases of the junction without a gene match. Reading the germline V gene (reference sequence) gives CDR1 DFQATT and CDR2 SNEGSKA.